This TCR beta chain was recorded in a study of T cell clonotyping in hematopoietic cell transplantation (dated by TCRdb to about 2021). For the study in its entirety: A total of under 150 blood samples were gathered in the study from 30 to 40 consecutive transplant recipients along with their related donors. Recruitment of patients was conducted between 2015 and January 2017, and follow-up was continued until September 2020 or death.

With respect to this clone: Its cognate antigen has yet to be identified. Per-base quality was not reported, and no clone a single base away is much larger than it.

For TCR beta sequencing, blood samples came from the related transplant donors. Using Nuclei Lysis Solution, genomic DNA was extracted from unfractionated peripheral blood mononuclear cells that were either fresh or cryopreserved. Here is what the overall study found, with its caveats: Broader TCR repertoire diversity after transplant was predicted by Inverse Simpson Index values from donors and from recipients before transplant. Only a small fraction of recipient repertoires overlapped donor repertoires, with over 97% appearing de novo at the given depth. A decrease in recipient TCR diversity was observed after transplant, and a progressive increase in pathologically expanded clonotypes was seen from day 30 to day 180. The sample size was limited and the cells went unsorted, which meant the CD4 and CD8 repertoire contributions could not be told apart.

TCR beta CDR3 regions were amplified from genomic DNA with the immunoSEQ assay, a bias-controlled multiplex PCR using V- and J-specific primers. In a second PCR step, the CDR3 amplicons were tagged with a proprietary barcode plus Illumina adapter sequences. An Illumina MiSeq instrument was used to sequence the CDR3 libraries. Regarding the original processing steps: immunoSEQ Analyzer 3.0 was used for export and quality control, with R Bioconductor and Immunarch used for downstream analyses. Only productive rearrangements in the normalized downsampled data set went into calculating the repertoire metrics. In the normalized cohort, a clonotype counted as pathologically expanded if the clonotype was larger than 5 templates. The Inverse Simpson Index was used to measure repertoire diversity. To capture all clonotypes, CMV-specificity analyses were performed on the non-normalized data set. TCRdb limited this immuneACCESS table to in-frame rearrangements with V and J called. A share of clones is missing; checked studies link under half to unresolved V genes, and the rest is unexplained. V, J and clone size are those of that table, while D and trimming were read from the DNA. The sample has 40,000 to 55,000 clones on record, about 95% of them singletons. The ten largest account for more than 0.7% of the sample.

The specimen was peripheral blood mononuclear cells. The receptor was isolated from a woman aged 50 to 60 in good health. Some clones in this sample may be carry-over from other donors' samples.

The CDR3 protein sequence reads: CAWSVKDGEKLFF. The DNA sequence follows: TGTGCCTGGAGTGTAAAAGATGGGGAAAAACTGTTTTTT. The rearrangement combines TRBV30 with TRBJ1-4, with the D segment identity uncertain. Via the germline V gene (reference sequence), CDR1 is GTSNPN and CDR2 SVGIG. The CDR3 spans 13 residues, from the cysteine through the phenylalanine. The only DNA kept is the CDR3, 39 bases in frame from the first base. V loses 0 bases of germline sequence and J loses 8 bases, and the interval between the two ends is 10 bases.